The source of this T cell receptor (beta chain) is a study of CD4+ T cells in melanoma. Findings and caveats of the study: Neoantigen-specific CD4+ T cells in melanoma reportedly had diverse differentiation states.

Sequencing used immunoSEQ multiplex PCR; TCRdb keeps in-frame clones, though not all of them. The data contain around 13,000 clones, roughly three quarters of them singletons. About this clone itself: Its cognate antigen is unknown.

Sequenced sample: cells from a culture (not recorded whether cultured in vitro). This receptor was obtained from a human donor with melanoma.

CDR3 sequence: CASRGQPNEKLFF. The DNA of the CDR3 is TGTGCCAGCCGGGGACAGCCCAATGAAAAACTGTTTTTT. The chain couples TRBV6-1 to TRBJ1-4; 7 bases align to TRBD1. Germline V gives CDR1 MNHNS, CDR2 SASEGT. The junction had 5 bases not matched to a gene; V was cut back by 8 bases and J by 5 bases. The CDR3 sequence is 13 residues long.